This T cell receptor (beta chain) was obtained from a study of blood T cell repertoires in COVID-19. Study in general: Sources were T cells, B-cell-depleted T cells, or PBMCs; the material itself was cDNA or gDNA.

The data were produced by immunoSEQ multiplex PCR, yet TCRdb's version contains in-frame clones alone and is incomplete. The sample lists 55,000 to 75,000 clones; approximately 78% were seen once. The clonotype comes from a human donor in a cohort sampled during active COVID-19. Sequencing used peripheral blood.

CDR3 DNA sequence: TGTGCCAGCAATCCAGGACTAGCGGGGAGCACAGATACGCAGTATTTT. Encoded protein: CASNPGLAGSTDTQYF. V is TRBV9 and J is TRBJ2-3; 12 bases are shared with TRBD2. V shed 6 bases, J shed 0 bases, and the junction held 5 bases outside the gene matches. Germline V CDR1 and CDR2: SGDLS, YYNGEE. The CDR3 totals 16 residues.